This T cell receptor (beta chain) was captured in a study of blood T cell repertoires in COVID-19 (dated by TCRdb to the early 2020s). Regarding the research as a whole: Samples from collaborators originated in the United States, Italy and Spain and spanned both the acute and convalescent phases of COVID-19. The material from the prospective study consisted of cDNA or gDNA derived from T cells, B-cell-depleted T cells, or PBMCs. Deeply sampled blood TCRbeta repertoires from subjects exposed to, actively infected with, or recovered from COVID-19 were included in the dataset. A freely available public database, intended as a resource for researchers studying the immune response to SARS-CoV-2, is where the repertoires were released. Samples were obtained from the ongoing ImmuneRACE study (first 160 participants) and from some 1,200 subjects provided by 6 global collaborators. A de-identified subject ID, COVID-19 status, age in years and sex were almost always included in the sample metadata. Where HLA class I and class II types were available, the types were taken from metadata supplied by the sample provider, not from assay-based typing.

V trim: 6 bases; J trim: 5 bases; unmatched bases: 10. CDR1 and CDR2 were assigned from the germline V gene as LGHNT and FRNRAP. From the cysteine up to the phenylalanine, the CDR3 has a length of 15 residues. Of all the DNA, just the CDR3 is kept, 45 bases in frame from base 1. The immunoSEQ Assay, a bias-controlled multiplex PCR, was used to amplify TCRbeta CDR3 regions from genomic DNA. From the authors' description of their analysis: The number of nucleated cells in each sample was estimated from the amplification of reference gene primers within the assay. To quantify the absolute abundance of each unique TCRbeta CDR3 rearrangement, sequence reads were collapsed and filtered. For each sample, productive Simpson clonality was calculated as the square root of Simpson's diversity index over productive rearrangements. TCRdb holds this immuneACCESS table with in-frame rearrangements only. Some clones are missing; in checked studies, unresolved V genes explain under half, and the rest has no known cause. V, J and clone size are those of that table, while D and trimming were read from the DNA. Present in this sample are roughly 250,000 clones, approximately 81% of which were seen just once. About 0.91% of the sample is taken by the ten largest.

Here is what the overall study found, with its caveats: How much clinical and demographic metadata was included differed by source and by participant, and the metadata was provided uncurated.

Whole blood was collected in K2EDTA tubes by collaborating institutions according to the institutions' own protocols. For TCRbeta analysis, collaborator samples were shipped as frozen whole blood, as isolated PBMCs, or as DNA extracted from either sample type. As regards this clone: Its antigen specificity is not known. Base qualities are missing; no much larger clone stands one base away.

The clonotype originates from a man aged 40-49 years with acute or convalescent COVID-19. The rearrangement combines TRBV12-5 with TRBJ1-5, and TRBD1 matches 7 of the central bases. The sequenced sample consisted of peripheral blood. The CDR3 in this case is CASGNFQGGDQPQHF. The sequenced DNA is TGTGCTAGTGGCAATTTTCAGGGGGGAGATCAGCCCCAGCATTTT.